One and the same sample provided the 12 T cell receptor beta chains below, sequenced in a study of glioma-infiltrating T cells. The iRepertoire nested amplicon-rescue multiplex PCR amplified TCR alpha and beta CDR3s from RNA. One entry per CDR3 protein, called by TCRdb with MiXCR from the multiplex PCR reads. In the table there are 100,000 to 150,000 distinct CDR3 sequences, approximately 26% of which are singletons. The sequenced sample consisted of glioma tissue, nonneoplastic brain tissue, or PBMCs (not recorded which). These receptors all stem from a human donor with low-grade glioma or glioblastoma, undergoing nonglioma brain surgery, or in good health (not recorded which).

This clonotype was picked up one time. The chain carries TRBV20-1 and TRBJ1-4; D uncertain. Germline loops: CDR1 DFQATT, CDR2 SNEGSKA (reference sequence). This CDR3 contains 16 residues. The CDR3 region is CSAGDAKDGTNEKLFF. CDR3 bases: TGCAGCGCTGGAGATGCCAAAGATGGAACTAATGAAAAACTGTTTTTT.

The chain combines TRBV7-3 with TRBJ2-5; TRBD2 might be the D (6 bases). The CDR3 runs 16 residues. V lost 2 bases to trimming and J lost 2 bases, with 15 bases between them. Germline V gives CDR1 SGHTA, CDR2 FQGTGA. The CDR3 nucleotides are TGTGCCAGCAGCTTACGGGGGAGGCAGGGACAAGAGACCCAGTACTTC. This encodes CASSLRGRQGQETQYF. Supplemented by reference TRBV7-3 and TRBJ2-5, the full variable domain reads GAGVSQTPSNKVTEKGKYVELRCDPISGHTALYWYRQSLGQGPEFLIYFQGTGAADDSGLPNDRFFAVRPEGSVSTLKIQRTERGDSAVYLCASSLRGRQGQETQYFGPGTRLLVL.

V usage is TRBV12-3 or TRBV12-4 and J usage is TRBJ2-3; D assignment may be TRBD1 or TRBD2 (5 bases each). There are 14 residues in the CDR3. V gave up 3 bases and J gave up 5 bases, with 12 bases separating them. The CDR3 reads CASSLGRGEDTQYF. The CDR3 bases are TGTGCCAGCAGTTTGGGGAGAGGGGAAGATACGCAGTATTTT.

V gene TRBV5-1 combines with J gene TRBJ1-1, with D possibly matching TRBD1 (5 bases). The CDR3 runs to 14 residues. Germline CDR1 and CDR2: SGHRS and YFSETQ. The ends were cut back, 7 bases at V and 0 bases at J, with 13 bases in the middle. CDR3: CASGPRAVNTEAFF. CDR3 bases: TGCGCCAGCGGGCCCAGGGCAGTGAACACTGAAGCTTTCTTT.

This CDR3 reads CASSAQAGTANTEAFF. The DNA of the CDR3 is TGTGCCAGTAGTGCCCAAGCCGGGACGGCGAACACTGAAGCTTTCTTT. The chain links TRBV19 to TRBJ1-1; D is perhaps TRBD1 (5 bases). This CDR3 comprises 16 residues. The germline V gene has CDR1 LNHDA and CDR2 SQIVND (reference sequence). V was clipped by 5 bases and J by 1 base, with 17 bases between them.

This clonotype was seen more than once but under ten times. The rearrangement uses TRBV28 and TRBJ1-2; no reliable D call. Germline assignment: CDR1 MDHEN and CDR2 SYDVKM. V dropped 2 bases and J dropped 2 bases, with 3 bases sitting between them. CDR3 length equals 12 residues. The CDR3 DNA follows: TGTGCCAGCAGTTTAAGCAACTATGGCTACACCTTC. Translating it yields CASSLSNYGYTF.

This clonotype was seen more than once but under ten times. The J gene is TRBJ1-3, the V gene TRBV20-1; perhaps TRBD1 as D (5 bases). The germline V gene encodes CDR1 DFQATT and CDR2 SNEGSKA (reference sequence). Trimming cost V 3 bases and J 4 bases, with 13 bases left between them. CDR3 length: 14 amino acids. As DNA, the CDR3 is TGCAGTGCTAGGAAGACAGCTAGGGGAAACACCATATATTTT. Translated, it gives CSARKTARGNTIYF.

This clonotype has a count of ten or more. The V and J genes are TRBV6-1 and TRBJ2-5; TRBD1 agrees at 9 bases. The CDR3 runs to 16 residues. The germline gives CDR1 MNHNS, CDR2 SASEGT. V was clipped by 7 bases and J by 0 bases; unmatched bases: 9. The CDR3: CASTTGQGTHQETQYF. The CDR3 DNA is TGTGCCAGCACTACCGGACAGGGGACTCACCAAGAGACCCAGTACTTC.

This chain uses TRBV12-3 or TRBV12-4 with TRBJ2-5; D might be TRBD1 (6 bases). V lost 2 bases and J 5 bases, leaving 12 bases between the germline ends. The CDR3 extends over 14 amino acids. The CDR3 here is CASSLSSGVETQYF. For the CDR3, the DNA is TGTGCCAGCAGTTTATCTTCAGGGGTGGAGACCCAGTACTTC.

J is TRBJ2-1 and V is TRBV4-1, with 10 nucleotides matching TRBD1. V lost 4 bases and J lost 4; bases outside the gene matches: 7. CDR1 and CDR2 (germline): MGHRA, YSYEKL. This CDR3 has 16 residues. CDR3 in DNA: TGCGCCAGCAGCCTACGGACAGGGGGGATTTACAATGAGCAGTTCTTC. The encoded protein is CASSLRTGGIYNEQFF.

This chain uses TRBV24-1 with TRBJ2-5; 7 bases are shared with TRBD2. The CDR3 is made up of 15 amino acids. Germline trimming cut 0 bases from V and 0 bases from J; bases unmatched to any gene: 0. Germline CDR1 is KGHDR and CDR2 is SFDVKD. In nucleotides, the CDR3 is TGTGCCACCAGTGATTTGAGCGGGGACCAAGAGACCCAGTACTTC. Encoded protein: CATSDLSGDQETQYF.

The chain combines TRBV28 with TRBJ2-7; TRBD2 is a possible D gene (6 bases). In germline, CDR1 is MDHEN, CDR2 SYDVKM. The CDR3 has 14 amino acids. Here the CDR3 reads CASSLFGGSYERYV. The CDR3 DNA is TGTGCCAGCAGTTTATTTGGGGGGTCCTACGAGCGGTACGTC.